This T cell receptor beta chain was identified in a study of T cell changes during pregnancy in multiple sclerosis (dated by TCRdb to between 2018 and 2021). The study in broad terms: Changes in the T cell repertoire over the course of pregnancy were examined in this study in women with multiple sclerosis.

Comments on this clone: This receptor's antigen is unknown. No base quality information exists; no much larger clone differs at one position.

Library generation was performed with the immunoSEQ multiplex PCR assay. The table comes from immuneACCESS by way of TCRdb, which keeps in-frame sequences with V and J called. Part of the clones is missing from these tables; in studies checked, under half for an unresolved V gene and the rest for unknown reasons. The sample table records 75,000 to 80,000 clones; about 92% of these occur just once. The top ten constitute about 2.5% of the sample. This specimen was peripheral blood, taken after pregnancy. The TCR sequence derives from a female donor in good health, enrolled as a control in a pregnancy study.

The CDR3 reads as follows: CASSGGSLDYEQYF. The DNA is TGTGCCAGCAGCGGCGGCAGCCTGGACTACGAGCAGTACTTC. The V and J segments used are TRBV9 and TRBJ2-7, with no confidently assigned D gene. The germline V gene supplies CDR1 SGDLS and CDR2 YYNGEE. V gives up 3 bases and J gives up 3 bases, and the segment between their germline ends measures 13 bases. The CDR3 covers 14 residues, taking in both the cysteine and the phenylalanine. Only CDR3 DNA is held: 42 bases, read in frame from base 1. This CDR3, with the reference TRBV9 and TRBJ2-7 proteins standing in past its ends, gives the full variable domain DSGVTQTPKHLITATGQRVTLRCSPRSGDLSVYWYQQSLDQGLQFLIQYYNGEERAKGNILERFSAQQFPDLHSELNLSSLELGDSALYFCASSGGSLDYEQYFGPGTRLTVT.